This T cell receptor beta chain was captured in a study of vaccination effects on CD4 cells after COVID-19. The culture ran for roughly ten days before CD4+ T cells were isolated. Between March and December 2020, the person had a SARS-CoV-2 infection that PCR confirmed. Participants each got two BNT162b2 or mRNA-1273 vaccine doses. On this clone itself: Its specificity is unknown. A junction boundary mismatches the germline segment, possibly from a read error.

Germline V gene data show CDR1 as SSHAT and CDR2 as FNYEAQ (reference sequence). The CDR3 length is 16 residues. Sequenced by immunoSEQ multiplex PCR; TCRdb stores in-frame clones only, minus some. The sample contains tens of thousands of clones, about four fifths of which appear only once. V gene TRBV7-7 combines with J gene TRBJ2-3, with TRBD1 matching 9 bases. This receptor was obtained from a human donor who had a prior SARS-CoV-2 infection. The sequenced sample was CD4+ T cells from PBMCs cultured without peptide, obtained after COVID-19 vaccination. As DNA, the CDR3 is TGTGCTAGCAGCCCCCGCCCCGGGACAGGGATAGATACGCAGTATTTT. Protein: CASSPRPGTGIDTQYF.